The 20 T cell receptor beta chains reported below all come from one sample, sequenced in a study of cytotoxic CD8 clonotypes in ibrutinib-treated CLL. Method: immunoSEQ multiplex PCR; TCRdb's copy keeps in-frame clones and lacks some. The table has 160,000 or so clones, more than 80% seen once. Sequences were derived from PBMCs, sampled after 24 months of ibrutinib treatment. These receptors were taken from a human donor with chronic lymphocytic leukemia.

This chain joins TRBV27 and TRBJ1-6; weak D call: TRBD1 (6 bases). CDR3 size: 14 residues. Trimming stripped 7 bases from V and 12 bases from J, with 19 bases between. From germline, CDR1 is MNHEY and CDR2 SMNVEV (reference sequence). The CDR3 region has the DNA TGTGCCAGCATACCAAGGGGGAAGGGGAAACCCCTCCACTTT. This translates into CASIPRGKGKPLHF.

The chain has TRBV5-5 and TRBJ1-2, with 7 bases aligning to TRBD1. V gave up 0 bases and J gave up 0 bases; unmatched junction bases: 8. The CDR3 totals 17 residues. CDR1 is SGHKS and CDR2 is YYEKEE in the germline V gene (reference sequence). The CDR3 is CASSLALFGTANYGYTF. CDR3 bases: TGTGCCAGCAGCTTGGCCCTCTTCGGGACAGCTAACTATGGCTACACCTTC.

This clone is a singleton in its sample. J is TRBJ2-7 and V is TRBV5-6; D is undetermined. Germline-derived CDR1 and CDR2 are SGHDT and YYEEEE. CDR3 length: 11 residues. V lost 2 bases to trimming and J lost 7 bases, with 7 bases between them. The CDR3 DNA sequence: TGTGCCAGCAGCTTTCGAAGGGAGCAGTACTTC. It encodes CASSFRREQYF.

The chain couples TRBV29-1 to TRBJ2-1; 11 bases map to TRBD2. Germline V gene data show CDR1 as SQVTM and CDR2 as ANQGSEA. Unmatched junction bases numbered 6, after V lost 4 bases and J lost 7 bases. This CDR3 contains 14 residues. The chain's CDR3 is CSVVRSGRVNEQFF. The CDR3 DNA sequence: TGCAGCGTTGTCCGTAGCGGGAGGGTAAATGAGCAGTTCTTC.

The chain has TRBV28 and TRBJ1-4, with 10 bases lining up with TRBD1. V lost 10 bases, J lost 8 bases, and 7 bases stayed unmatched. This CDR3 contains 13 residues. Germline CDR1 and CDR2: MDHEN and SYDVKM. The CDR3: CANQRDRGEKLFF. The CDR3 DNA sequence: TGTGCCAACCAAAGGGACAGGGGCGAAAAACTGTTTTTT.

Concerning this clone: A junction boundary mismatches the germline segment, possibly from a read error. This chain uses TRBV19 with TRBJ1-3; 11 bases match TRBD1. CDR3 length: 15 residues. The germline V gene encodes CDR1 LNHDA and CDR2 SQIVND (reference sequence). The CDR3 sequence: CASRTTGTGGKTIYF. In DNA form, the CDR3 reads TGTGCCAGTAGGACCACCGGGACAGGGGGAAAAACCATATATTTT.

The rearrangement links TRBV29-1 to TRBJ2-4; 7 bases are shared with TRBD1. The germline CDR1 and CDR2 sequences are SQVTM and ANQGSEA. The CDR3 loop spans 15 amino acids. Trimming took 2 bases from V and 1 from J; bases not matched to a gene: 5. The CDR3 region is CSVEPLDRAKNIQYF. The DNA for the CDR3 is TGCAGCGTTGAACCTTTGGACAGGGCCAAAAACATTCAGTACTTC. The variable domain in full, with the rest retrieved from reference TRBV29-1 and TRBJ2-4, is SAVISQKPSRDICQRGTSLTIQCQVDSQVTMMFWYRQQPGQSLTLIATANQGSEATYESGFVIDKFPISRPNLTFSTLTVSNMSPEDSSIYLCSVEPLDRAKNIQYFGAGTRLSVL.

This chain links TRBV2 with TRBJ2-1; tentative D call: TRBD2 (6 bases). The V end lost 7 bases, the J end lost 0 bases, and 13 bases lay between the germline ends. CDR3 length equals 15 residues. The germline V gene encodes CDR1 SNHLY and CDR2 FYNNEI. CDR3 coding DNA: TGTGCCAGCATTGGGACTTCCCGCTCCTACAATGAGCAGTTCTTC. Translated, it gives CASIGTSRSYNEQFF. Full variable domain (missing parts from reference TRBV2 and TRBJ2-1): EPEVTQTPSHQVTQMGQEVILRCVPISNHLYFYWYRQILGQKVEFLVSFYNNEISEKSEIFDDQFSVERPDGSNFTLKIRSTKLEDSAMYFCASIGTSRSYNEQFFGPGTRLTVL.

CDR3: CASRPGQGTNTEAFF. The CDR3 bases are TGTGCCAGTAGACCGGGACAGGGGACGAACACTGAAGCTTTCTTT. The V call is TRBV19, the J call TRBJ1-1, with 10 bases lining up with TRBD1. The CDR3 is made up of 15 amino acids. Germline lookup yields CDR1 LNHDA and CDR2 SQIVND (reference sequence). J was trimmed by 1 base and V by 6 bases; bases with no gene match: 5.

This chain links TRBV2 with TRBJ2-3, with 8 nucleotides matching TRBD2. The CDR3 is 13 amino acids. Looked up from germline, CDR1 is SNHLY and CDR2 is FYNNEI. V shed 6 bases and J 5 bases; nucleotides not matched to a gene: 4. The CDR3 nucleotides are TGTGCCAGCAGGCGGGGGGCAGGAGATACGCAGTATTTT. This encodes CASRRGAGDTQYF.

The genes are TRBV7-8 and TRBJ1-1, with 9 bases fitting TRBD1. Germline values: CDR1 SGHVS, CDR2 FQNEAQ. This CDR3 is 15 amino acids long. The junction had 11 bases not matched to a gene; V was cut back by 5 bases and J by 7 bases. The CDR3 nucleotides read TGTGCCAGCAGCCAAGACAGGGGGGCCAATCGTGAAGCTTTCTTT. Translating gives CASSQDRGANREAFF.

This chain joins TRBV29-1 and TRBJ2-1; D perhaps matches TRBD1 (5 bases). The germline V gene has CDR1 SQVTM and CDR2 ANQGSEA. V lost 4 bases to trimming and J lost 6 bases, with 10 bases between them. The CDR3 is 12 residues long. CDR3 nucleotides: TGCAGCGTTGCCCGAGACAGCAATGAGCAGTTCTTC. Amino acid sequence: CSVARDSNEQFF.

The genes are TRBV18 and TRBJ1-2; 10 positions agree with TRBD1. Germline V lookup: CDR1 KGHSH, CDR2 LQKENI. V shed 6 bases and J 2 bases; nucleotides not matched to a gene: 9. CDR3 length equals 16 residues. The CDR3 reads CASSDSTGGGNYGYTF. In DNA form, the CDR3 reads TGTGCCAGCTCGGATTCGACAGGGGGCGGGAACTATGGCTACACCTTC.

The chain is built from TRBV6-5 and TRBJ1-2; no definite D call. Looked up from germline, CDR1 is MNHEY and CDR2 is SVGAGI. The CDR3 length is 11 residues. V was trimmed by 3 bases and J by 7 bases, leaving 6 bases between them. In DNA form, the CDR3 reads TGTGCCAGCAGTTATGGCGGTGGCTACACCTTC. Its translation is CASSYGGGYTF.

The CDR3 spells CASSVDRDTEAFF. CDR3 coding DNA: TGTGCCAGCAGCGTAGACAGGGACACTGAAGCTTTCTTT. The chain couples TRBV9 to TRBJ1-1, with TRBD1 as a possible D gene (6 bases). The germline CDR1 and CDR2 sequences are SGDLS and YYNGEE. V shed 0 bases and J shed 3 bases, with 6 bases lying between them. The CDR3 runs to 13 residues.

The rearrangement links TRBV10-3 to TRBJ1-1; D not resolved. Germline V gene lookup returns CDR1 ENHRY and CDR2 SYGVKD. The V end was cut by 10 bases, the J end by 4 bases, with 16 bases between. The CDR3 totals 13 residues. The CDR3 nucleotides are TGTGCCACCTCGGGTGGGGTGGGCACTGAAGCTTTCTTT. As protein: CATSGGVGTEAFF.

V gene TRBV7-2 combines with J gene TRBJ2-7; possible D gene TRBD1, 5 bases. This CDR3 is 15 amino acids long. Trimming removed 7 bases from V and 2 bases from J, with 18 bases in between. Looked up from germline, CDR1 is SGHTA and CDR2 is FQGNSA. The CDR3 DNA reads as TGTGCCAGCACCTACGAGGTTCAGGGCCCCTACGAGCAGTACTTC. Amino acid sequence: CASTYEVQGPYEQYF.

The chain employs TRBV6-1 and TRBJ2-7; D possibly uses TRBD1 or TRBD2 (5 bases each). The germline CDR1 and CDR2 sequences are MNHNS and SASEGT. V was shortened by 2 bases and J by 3 bases, with 8 bases between the two germline ends. This CDR3 is 13 amino acids long. The CDR3 bases are TGTGCCAGCAGTGAAAGGGACCACTACGAGCAGTACTTC. Translation: CASSERDHYEQYF.

The chain combines TRBV30 with TRBJ2-5; 10 bases align to TRBD2. The DNA end is more similar to TRBJ2-7, so the J call may be wrong. This CDR3 spans 13 amino acids. Germline V gene data show CDR1 as GTSNPN and CDR2 as SVGIG (reference sequence). CDR3 in DNA: TGTGCCTGGTCTAGCGGGAGCTCCTACGAGCAGTACTTC. It specifies CAWSSGSSYEQYF.

The chain recombines TRBV18 with TRBJ2-7; D assignment may be TRBD1 or TRBD2 (5 bases each). Germline V gene lookup returns CDR1 KGHSH and CDR2 LQKENI. This CDR3 region has 14 residues. V was trimmed by 6 bases and J by 2 bases, leaving 14 bases between them. CDR3 sequence reads: CASSAGPTTYEQYF. In nucleotides, the CDR3 is TGTGCCAGCTCCGCAGGGCCGACTACCTACGAGCAGTACTTC.